This T cell receptor (beta chain) was profiled in a study of spatial heterogeneity in lung cancer (dated by TCRdb to the late 2010s). About the study as a whole: Beta-chain transcripts were consistently detected in greater numbers than alpha-chain transcripts, which likely reflects a higher abundance of beta-chain transcripts. A strong correlation was found between TCR transcript counts in tumor regions and a T cell transcriptional module score from matched bulk RNA-seq. In the raw uncorrected reads, each unique combination of TCR and UMI appeared more than ten times on average. In non-small cell lung cancer, the study made a quantitative comparison of TCR alpha and beta repertoires among multiple tumor regions, matched nontumor lung and blood. Nonsynonymous mutation counts, determined by whole-exome sequencing of tumor tissue, were related to TCR repertoire features. At surgery, both alpha and beta chains were TCR-sequenced in 220 tumor regions, fewer than 65 matched nontumor lung samples and around 50 PBMC samples.

Receptor amplification or capture employed 5' RACE. TCRdb records NextSeq 500 as the sequencer. In the TCR library protocol, a unique molecular identifier was attached to each TCR cDNA molecule so that PCR and sequencing errors could be corrected. In the source study's methods: TCR identification, UMI-based error correction and CDR3 extraction were all carried out with Decombinator tools. Expanded TCRs were defined as those above a frequency of 2 per 1,000, corresponding to the top 1% of the tumor frequency distribution. Expanded tumor TCRs statistically deemed absent (corrected P<0.05) from at least one tumor region were classed as regional, and all other expanded tumor TCRs were classed as ubiquitous. Each repertoire was subsampled 100 times to 5,000 TCRs, after which Renyi diversity was computed with the R vegan package. CDR3 similarity networks were constructed using string-kernel similarity of amino acid triplets, with links drawn between CDR3s whose pairwise similarity was above 0.82. The public reads were reprocessed in TCRdb via fastp at Q25 and MiXCR, keeping in-frame beta chains. Entries that share a CDR3 protein sequence are merged under the most common genes and DNA. The V and J calls were determined by TCRdb, not by the authors. The sample table contains about 3,900 distinct CDR3 sequences; only one count was recorded for 4.1% of them. The top ten hold about half of the sample.

What the time point label conveys for this sample: sample taken at primary tumor resection. Samples were obtained from approximately 76 patients with early-stage, untreated non-small cell lung cancer from the lung TRACERx cohort. TCR sequencing used whole RNA extracted from tumor and nontumor lung tissue, or from cryopreserved PBMC samples, without cell sorting. A patient was chosen for TCR sequencing only when enough RNA was available from at least two tumor regions. Before selection, tumor and adjacent nontumor lung specimens were reviewed by a lung pathologist. The sample holds many counts of this clonotype. This clone's antigen is unknown. Base quality data are lacking; no much larger clone is found one base away. Including cysteine and phenylalanine, the CDR3 has 15 amino acids. Only CDR3 DNA remains: 45 bases, in frame from the first base. V lost 0 bases and J lost 2 bases; the stretch between them is 9 bases long. CDR1 and CDR2, looked up from the germline V gene, are MNHEY and SVGAGI.

Overall study results and their limits: Confirming at a functional level the hypothesis that regional TCRs recognize regional mutations was considered to require additional single-cell paired TCR alpha and beta sequencing. Estimated TCR-seq coverage of tumor T cells was only about 7.2% for alpha chains and around 14% for beta chains. The count of ubiquitous expanded TCRs correlated with the count of ubiquitous nonsynonymous mutations, and the count of regional expanded TCRs correlated with the count of regional nonsynonymous mutations. The tumor nonsynonymous mutation count correlated with the number of expanded alpha and beta TCRs within the tumor.

The sequence derives from a male donor with early-stage non-small cell lung cancer. This sequence uses TRBV6-5 and TRBJ2-3; too little of a D gene remains to name it. The source material was lung tumor tissue, sampled at surgery. The nucleotides are TGTGCCAGCAGTTACTCGCGAGAATTCACAGATACGCAGTATTTT. Translated, it gives CASSYSREFTDTQYF.